A selection of T cell receptor beta chains follows, all from one sample in a study of blood T cell repertoires in COVID-19. The data were produced by immunoSEQ multiplex PCR, yet TCRdb's version contains in-frame clones alone and is incomplete. The sample includes around 120,000 clones, roughly nine tenths seen only once; the top ten take roughly 4.8%. The sequenced material came from peripheral blood. Receptors were obtained from a man in his sixties with COVID-19, enrolled during active disease. Both conserved end residues are part of each CDR3. Fields, in order: D gene, J gene, V gene, clone size, CDR3 protein, CDR3 DNA. D genes are given only for firm matches. The listing skips clone size in some rows; elsewhere it reads once, few, many or a size class.

D: .
J: TRBJ1-4
V: TRBV28
size: .
CDR3: CASSLPDSYEKLFF
DNA: TGTGCCAGCAGTTTACCGGACAGCTACGAAAAACTGTTTTTT

D: TRBD1
J: TRBJ1-4
V: TRBV3-1/TRBV3-2
size: few
CDR3: CASGTEEKLFF
DNA: TGTGCCAGCGGGACAGAAGAAAAACTGTTTTTT

D: TRBD1
J: TRBJ1-2
V: TRBV2
size: once
CDR3: CASSTQAGTGYGYTF
DNA: TGTGCCAGCAGTACCCAGGCCGGGACAGGATATGGCTACACCTTC

D: .
J: TRBJ1-1
V: TRBV6-5
size: .
CDR3: CASSYSRNTEAFF
DNA: TGTGCCAGCAGTTACTCCAGGAACACTGAAGCTTTCTTT

D: .
J: TRBJ1-1
V: TRBV11-2
size: once
CDR3: CASSLLDIEAFF
DNA: TGTGCCAGCAGCTTGTTGGACATTGAAGCTTTCTTT

D: TRBD2
J: TRBJ2-1
V: TRBV7-7
size: .
CDR3: CASSSSLTSGRDNEQFF
DNA: TGTGCTAGCAGCTCCTCATTGACTAGCGGGAGGGACAATGAGCAGTTCTTC

D: .
J: TRBJ1-4
V: TRBV28
size: .
CDR3: CATGGGANEKLFF
DNA: TGTGCCACCGGGGGGGGAGCTAATGAAAAACTGTTTTTT

D: TRBD2
J: TRBJ2-1
V: TRBV19
size: .
CDR3: CASSTPGTTPRGSYNEQFF
DNA: TGTGCCAGTAGTACACCCGGGACTACCCCAAGGGGCTCCTACAATGAGCAGTTCTTC

D: .
J: TRBJ2-1
V: TRBV9
size: .
CDR3: CASSVMSGVWDEQFF
DNA: TGTGCCAGCAGCGTAATGTCAGGGGTATGGGATGAGCAGTTCTTC

D: TRBD1
J: TRBJ2-7
V: TRBV6-5
size: .
CDR3: CASSTDRGSSYEQYF
DNA: TGTGCCAGCAGTACTGACAGGGGAAGCTCCTACGAGCAGTACTTC

D: .
J: TRBJ1-5
V: TRBV6-2/TRBV6-3
size: few
CDR3: CASSYVGVQPQHF
DNA: TGTGCCAGCAGTTACGTAGGGGTTCAGCCCCAGCATTTT

D: .
J: TRBJ2-7
V: TRBV9
size: once
CDR3: CASGLTGSSYEQYF
DNA: TGTGCCAGCGGACTTACGGGGAGCTCCTACGAGCAGTACTTC

D: .
J: TRBJ2-2
V: TRBV19
size: .
CDR3: CASSIPWGGRTGELFF
DNA: TGTGCCAGTAGTATTCCCTGGGGGGGGCGCACCGGGGAGCTGTTTTTT

D: TRBD1
J: TRBJ2-7
V: TRBV14
size: .
CDR3: CASSPVTGGSEQYF
DNA: TGTGCCAGCAGCCCTGTAACAGGGGGAAGCGAGCAGTACTTC

D: .
J: TRBJ1-1
V: TRBV19
size: .
CDR3: CASSIEARGDTEAFF
DNA: TGTGCCAGTAGTATAGAAGCTCGGGGTGACACTGAAGCTTTCTTT

D: TRBD2
J: TRBJ2-3
V: TRBV30
size: .
CDR3: CAWNLAGGEDTQYF
DNA: TGTGCCTGGAACCTAGCGGGAGGAGAAGATACGCAGTATTTT

D: .
J: TRBJ2-1
V: TRBV9
size: .
CDR3: CASSDNGADNEQFF
DNA: TGTGCCAGCAGCGATAATGGGGCAGACAATGAGCAGTTCTTC

D: .
J: TRBJ2-3
V: TRBV10-3
size: few
CDR3: CAISEPRSDTQYF
DNA: TGTGCCATCAGTGAACCCAGGTCAGATACGCAGTATTTT

D: .
J: TRBJ1-1
V: TRBV28
size: once
CDR3: CASPPQGTGNTEAFF
DNA: TGTGCCAGCCCCCCCCAGGGGACGGGGAACACTGAAGCTTTCTTT

D: .
J: TRBJ1-3
V: TRBV14
size: .
CDR3: CASSQDAKRDSEIGNTIYF
DNA: TGTGCCAGCAGCCAAGATGCCAAGAGGGACTCCGAGATTGGAAACACCATATATTTT

D: .
J: TRBJ1-1
V: TRBV19
size: .
CDR3: CASSTGPNTEAFF
DNA: TGTGCCAGTAGTACAGGGCCGAACACTGAAGCTTTCTTT

D: .
J: TRBJ1-4
V: TRBV6-5
size: .
CDR3: CASSQTGGSEKLFF
DNA: TGTGCCAGCAGTCAGACAGGTGGAAGTGAAAAACTGTTTTTT

D: TRBD1
J: TRBJ1-2
V: TRBV12-5
size: .
CDR3: CASGWDDRGPDGYTF
DNA: TGTGCTAGTGGTTGGGACGACAGGGGGCCTGATGGCTACACCTTC

D: TRBD1
J: TRBJ2-5
V: TRBV23-1
size: few
CDR3: CASSQWPYRWDRAQETQYF
DNA: TGCGCCAGCAGTCAATGGCCATATAGATGGGACAGGGCACAAGAGACCCAGTACTTC

D: .
J: TRBJ2-7
V: TRBV20-1
size: .
CDR3: CSARPRYEQYF
DNA: TGCAGTGCTAGACCTCGGTACGAGCAGTACTTC

D: .
J: TRBJ2-7
V: TRBV19
size: .
CDR3: CASSIKNRYYEQYF
DNA: TGTGCCAGTAGTATTAAGAACAGATACTACGAGCAGTACTTC

D: .
J: TRBJ2-2
V: TRBV7-2
size: .
CDR3: CASSRASRNTGELFF
DNA: TGTGCCAGCAGCCGCGCTTCTAGGAACACCGGGGAGCTGTTTTTT

D: TRBD1
J: TRBJ1-1
V: TRBV7-8
size: .
CDR3: CASSLATGEMNTEAFF
DNA: TGTGCCAGCAGCTTAGCTACAGGGGAAATGAACACTGAAGCTTTCTTT

D: .
J: TRBJ1-1
V: TRBV6-5
size: .
CDR3: CASSTDSYTEAFF
DNA: TGTGCCAGCAGTACAGACAGCTACACTGAAGCTTTCTTT